The source of this T cell receptor beta chain is a study of CD8+CD57+ T cells in acquired aplastic anemia. TCR beta VDJ and CDR3 profiling used genomic DNA as template. TCRdb analysed the reads with MiXCR anew, one entry per CDR3 protein. The data hold about 150,000 distinct CDR3 sequences, with about 48% observed a single time. The sequenced patients had an expansion of CD8+CD57+ cells seen by flow cytometry. The V segment lost 3 bases and the J segment 3 bases; nucleotides outside the gene matches: 5. Looked up from germline, CDR1 is SGHDT and CDR2 is YYEEEE. This CDR3 has 14 residues. The chain links TRBV5-6 to TRBJ2-7; 8 nucleotides agree with TRBD2. The clonotype comes from a human donor with aplastic anemia. What was sequenced was sorted CD4+, CD8+, or CD8+CD57+ T cells (not recorded which) from PBMCs. The CDR3: CASSWVSGDYEQYF. The CDR3 bases are TGTGCCAGCAGCTGGGTTAGCGGGGACTACGAGCAGTACTTC.